This T cell receptor (beta chain) was sequenced in a study of T cell responses to AZD1222 COVID-19 vaccine. Some clones are missing from TCRdb's copy, which holds only in-frame ones; the method was immunoSEQ multiplex PCR. This sample has about 110,000 clones, with 87% found just once. Points from the study as a whole: Spike-specific TCR breadth and depth went up after people got two AZD1222 doses. Baseline serology detected seropositivity in only 6 or 7 AZD1222 recipients. Spike-spanning, vaccine-associated CD4 TCRs were dominant at 160-218 and 743-854. Most donors were white British and more were female, and clonal diversity was possibly underestimated.

With regard to this clone: Its antigen is as yet unknown.

V lost 5 bases, J lost 1 base, and 6 bases stayed unmatched. Germline assignment: CDR1 SGHTA and CDR2 FQGTGA. The CDR3 spans 15 residues. This rearrangement joins TRBV7-3 to TRBJ1-1; TRBD1 matches at 8 bases. The sample consisted of peripheral blood, taken on day 0 of AZD1222 vaccination. The clonotype comes from an adult in good health. CDR3 in DNA: TGTGCCAGCAGCAAAGACAGGGGCCGGAACACTGAAGCTTTCTTT. Its protein is CASSKDRGRNTEAFF. Complete variable domain (other parts from reference TRBV7-3 and TRBJ1-1): GAGVSQTPSNKVTEKGKYVELRCDPISGHTALYWYRQSLGQGPEFLIYFQGTGAADDSGLPNDRFFAVRPEGSVSTLKIQRTERGDSAVYLCASSKDRGRNTEAFFGQGTRLTVV.